This TCR beta chain was captured by sequencing in a study of OX40 agonist ivuxolimab in advanced cancers. This CDR3 comprises 14 residues. Per germline, CDR1 KGHSH and CDR2 LQKENI. Trimming removed 3 bases from V and 3 bases from J, with 11 bases in between. Here immunoSEQ multiplex PCR was the method, and the copy in TCRdb shows in-frame clones only, minus some. The sample has tens of thousands of clones, roughly four fifths seen once; the top ten hold nearly 0.7%. As concerns this clone: Antigen unknown.

Systemic immunosuppression or autoimmune disease history was grounds to exclude patients. Sampling times: baseline, cycle 4 day 1, cycle 7 day 1. Findings and limits, study-wide: Dose levels from 0.1 to 3.0 mg/kg saw CD4+ and CD8+ blood T cells expand clonally by week 6.

This sequence was found in an adult with an advanced solid tumor such as melanoma, head and neck, liver or kidney cancer. The sequencing here drew on CD4+ or CD8+ T cells sorted from blood, taken in a trial of the OX40 agonist ivuxolimab. The chain combines TRBV18 with TRBJ1-1; a possible D gene is TRBD1 (5 bases). This CDR3 is CASSPGTSYTEAFF. The CDR3 bases are TGTGCCAGCTCACCGGGGACCTCGTACACTGAAGCTTTCTTT.